The 3 T cell receptor beta chains listed next were all sequenced from one sample in a study of cytomegalovirus exposure and HLA in healthy donors (dated by TCRdb to the late 2010s). Library preparation employed the immunoSEQ multiplex PCR assay. A mixture of 60 forward primers for TCR Vbeta segments and 13 reverse primers for TCR Jbeta segments was used in the multiplex PCR. Imported from immuneACCESS, the table was reduced by TCRdb to in-frame sequences with V and J called. These copies leave out some clones; in studies compared against another copy, an unresolved V gene accounts for under half, and the cause of the remainder is not known. The sample yields about 88,000 clones; 80% to 90% were counted once. The ten largest clones add up to approximately 2.2% of the sample. Sequencing was done on a sample of PBMCs. The receptors were gathered from a man aged 18 to 30 in good health and CMV-seronegative.

This clone was observed once. The J gene is TRBJ2-7, the V gene TRBV28; no firm D call. The ends were cut back, 5 bases at V and 6 bases at J, with 23 bases in the middle. Germline loops: CDR1 MDHEN, CDR2 SYDVKM. The CDR3 loop spans 16 amino acids. The CDR3 reads CASSPKRVNLHLEQYF. CDR3 DNA: TGTGCCAGCAGTCCAAAACGAGTTAATCTTCATCTCGAGCAGTACTTC.

This clone rates as medium-sized. V and J are TRBV6-5 and TRBJ2-7, with 10 bases matching TRBD1. V was pared by 7 bases and J by 4 bases, with 7 bases of the junction left unmatched. CDR3 size: 14 residues. Germline lookup yields CDR1 MNHEY and CDR2 SVGAGI. CDR3 region: CASTPTGGSYEQYF. CDR3 nucleotides: TGTGCCAGCACCCCGACAGGGGGCAGTTACGAGCAGTACTTC.

This clone was recorded only once. The gene calls are TRBV29-1 and TRBJ1-4; a weak D match, TRBD1 (5 bases). V dropped 4 bases and J dropped 8 bases, with 14 bases sitting between them. CDR3 size: 13 residues. Germline values: CDR1 SQVTM, CDR2 ANQGSEA. Here the CDR3 DNA reads TGCAGCGTTGGGGGGGGAGTAGGGGAAAAACTGTTTTTT. Amino acid sequence: CSVGGGVGEKLFF.